This T cell receptor beta chain was recorded in a study of cytomegalovirus exposure and HLA in healthy donors. CDR1 and CDR2 from the germline V gene are WNHNN and SYGVQD (reference sequence). The CDR3 has 13 residues. Between the trimmed V and J ends, which lost 2 bases and 10 bases, there was a span of 13 bases. TCRdb's table, derived via immunoSEQ multiplex PCR, lists solely in-frame clones and lacks some. The sample has around 170,000 clones, more than 75% seen once. The validation cohort, a group of over a hundred subjects, included the donors and was separate from the approximately 660-subject first cohort.

The sample consisted of PBMCs. This chain links TRBV10-1 with TRBJ2-3; D is ambiguous. The receptor was derived from a man in his late teens or twenties in good health and CMV-seronegative. CDR3 loop: CASSEQTPSAQYF. The CDR3 nucleotides are TGCGCCAGCAGTGAGCAAACCCCCTCGGCGCAGTATTTT.